The clone carrying this TCR beta chain was counted between two and nine times. Its target is unknown. TCRdb re-analysed the reads in MiXCR, keeping a single row per CDR3 protein. The table has around 430,000 distinct CDR3 sequences, under 45% seen once. This sample was taken from a study of T cell repertoires in cytomegalovirus infection. Study-wide context: Matching HLA type and CMV infection were both indicated by public TCR beta signatures.

Study results and limitations: Individuals carrying CMV plus the relevant HLA were identified by cumulative frequency of public TCR beta families. In two of eight donors, the top clonotype was HLA-C-restricted CMV-specific.

CDR3 length: 12 amino acids. Per the germline V gene, CDR1 is SGHVS and CDR2 is FNYEAQ. V was pared by 5 bases and J by 5 bases, with 9 bases between. The source is a human donor in good health (CMV status not recorded). Some clones in this sample may be carry-over from other donors' samples. The chain uses TRBV7-6 and TRBJ2-5; TRBD1 is a possible D gene (5 bases). This specimen consisted of cultured PBMCs, obtained from culture after CMV antigen stimulation. CDR3 coding DNA: TGTGCCAGCAGCATCGCAGGGGAGACCCAGTACTTC. Translating it yields CASSIAGETQYF.